This T cell receptor beta chain originates from a study of PD-1 blockade in classical Hodgkin lymphoma. Broader study findings: Complete responders matched newly diagnosed patients in baseline diversity. A reduction in baseline TCR diversity was reportedly seen in newly diagnosed patients relative to healthy donors. Causes of the repertoire differences remain undefined, possibly disease activity or prior therapy.

Germline CDR1 and CDR2: MNHEY and SMNVEV (reference sequence). The CDR3 runs to 14 residues. Losses at the gene ends were 7 bases for V and 2 bases for J; bases not matched to a gene: 5. Every patient relapsed after autologous stem cell transplantation, and brentuximab vedotin exposure varied. Notes on this clone: Its antigen remains unknown.

Assay used: immunoSEQ multiplex PCR; TCRdb lists only in-frame clones, some missing. The table lists about 23,000 clones, over 60% of them singletons. Source: peripheral blood mononuclear cells (PBMCs), taken at baseline. The chain combines TRBV27 with TRBJ2-1, with 7 bases that match TRBD2. This TCR was sampled from a human donor with classical Hodgkin lymphoma. The CDR3: CASNNGGTYNEQFF. The DNA of the CDR3 is TGTGCCAGCAACAACGGGGGGACCTACAATGAGCAGTTCTTC.